This is a list of T cell receptor beta chains from one sample in a study of shared clonotypes between healthy human individuals. Assay used: immunoSEQ multiplex PCR; TCRdb lists only in-frame clones, some missing. Among some 2.4 million clones, over 85% were seen once, and the ten largest hold roughly 0.36%. The sequencing sample was made of naive CD4+ T cells from PBMCs. The receptors come from a man aged 18 to 30 in good health. Some clones in this sample may be carry-over from other donors' samples. CDR3s include the opening cysteine and the closing phenylalanine or tryptophan. A D gene is named only where the DNA matches it firmly. Clone sizes are given selectively: once, few, many, or a class where the clone is expanded.

size: NA; J: TRBJ2-7; D: NA; V: TRBV28; CDR3: CASSSQASEQYF; DNA: TGTGCCAGCAGTTCCCAGGCATCCGAGCAGTACTTC
size: NA; J: TRBJ2-2; D: NA; V: TRBV9; CDR3: CASSVATAGMTGELFF; DNA: TGTGCCAGCAGCGTAGCTACGGCAGGAATGACCGGGGAGCTGTTTTTT
size: NA; J: TRBJ1-2; D: NA; V: TRBV7-9; CDR3: CASSPGPGEGYGYTF; DNA: TGTGCCAGCAGCCCCGGGCCGGGGGAAGGGTATGGCTACACCTTC
size: NA; J: TRBJ1-2; D: NA; V: TRBV6-5; CDR3: CASRAARGVYGYTF; DNA: TGTGCCAGCAGGGCCGCGCGCGGGGTCTATGGCTACACCTTC
size: NA; J: TRBJ1-4; D: NA; V: TRBV27; CDR3: CASSTPAWGEKLFF; DNA: TGTGCCAGCAGTACCCCGGCCTGGGGTGAAAAACTGTTTTTT
size: NA; J: TRBJ2-3; D: TRBD1; V: TRBV15; CDR3: CATSRDRGTDTQYF; DNA: TGTGCCACCAGCAGGGACAGGGGGACAGATACGCAGTATTTT
size: NA; J: TRBJ2-2; D: TRBD1; V: TRBV7-3; CDR3: CASSLDRGRPGELFF; DNA: TGTGCCAGCAGCTTGGACAGGGGGCGCCCCGGGGAGCTGTTTTTT
size: NA; J: TRBJ1-1; D: TRBD1; V: TRBV6-5; CDR3: CASRQTGMNTEAFF; DNA: TGTGCCAGCAGACAGACAGGGATGAACACTGAAGCTTTCTTT
size: once; J: TRBJ1-2; D: NA; V: TRBV6-5; CDR3: CASSYSMRGNYGYTF; DNA: TGTGCCAGCAGTTACTCGATGAGGGGGAACTATGGCTACACCTTC
size: NA; J: TRBJ2-1; D: TRBD2; V: TRBV5-1; CDR3: CASSPIAGGPPEQFF; DNA: TGCGCCAGCAGCCCAATAGCGGGAGGGCCACCAGAGCAGTTCTTC
size: NA; J: TRBJ2-7; D: TRBD1; V: TRBV6-1; CDR3: CASRDRVGNYEQYF; DNA: TGTGCCAGCAGAGACAGGGTGGGGAACTACGAGCAGTACTTC
size: NA; J: TRBJ2-1; D: NA; V: TRBV6-5; CDR3: CASSSPAASSYNEQFF; DNA: TGTGCCAGCAGTTCCCCGGCGGCGAGCTCCTACAATGAGCAGTTCTTC
size: NA; J: TRBJ1-1; D: TRBD1; V: TRBV7-9; CDR3: CASSSRGQGITEAFF; DNA: TGTGCCAGCAGCTCTAGGGGACAGGGGATCACTGAAGCTTTCTTT
size: NA; J: TRBJ2-4; D: TRBD2; V: TRBV7-2; CDR3: CASSLGTSGIQYF; DNA: TGTGCCAGCAGCTTAGGGACTAGCGGGATCCAGTACTTC
size: NA; J: TRBJ2-3; D: NA; V: TRBV9; CDR3: CASSVVFAQDTQYF; DNA: TGTGCCAGCAGCGTAGTGTTTGCTCAAGATACGCAGTATTTT
size: NA; J: TRBJ1-2; D: TRBD1; V: TRBV5-1; CDR3: CASSFRQGAQANYGYTF; DNA: TGCGCCAGCAGCTTTAGACAGGGGGCTCAAGCTAACTATGGCTACACCTTC
size: NA; J: TRBJ2-1; D: NA; V: TRBV9; CDR3: CASSVGPGVSYNEQFF; DNA: TGTGCCAGCAGCGTAGGCCCGGGGGTGTCCTACAATGAGCAGTTCTTC
size: NA; J: TRBJ2-2; D: NA; V: TRBV19; CDR3: CASSPRSGVRGNTGELFF; DNA: TGTGCCAGTAGCCCCCGCTCTGGTGTCCGGGGAAACACCGGGGAGCTGTTTTTT
size: NA; J: TRBJ1-1; D: TRBD1; V: TRBV5-1; CDR3: CASSLTPTGVNTEAFF; DNA: TGCGCCAGCAGCTTGACCCCTACAGGGGTGAACACTGAAGCTTTCTTT
size: NA; J: TRBJ2-7; D: TRBD1; V: TRBV5-1; CDR3: CASSPSGTATYEQYF; DNA: TGCGCCAGCAGCCCGTCCGGGACAGCCACCTACGAGCAGTACTTC
size: NA; J: TRBJ2-5; D: TRBD2; V: TRBV5-8; CDR3: CASSTGLAAYQETQYF; DNA: TGTGCCAGCAGCACCGGACTAGCGGCGTACCAAGAGACCCAGTACTTC
size: NA; J: TRBJ1-1; D: TRBD1; V: TRBV18; CDR3: CASSPPSGQLNTEAFF; DNA: TGTGCCAGCTCACCACCCTCGGGACAGTTGAACACTGAAGCTTTCTTT
size: once; J: TRBJ1-1; D: NA; V: TRBV28; CDR3: CASSLPPGTEAFF; DNA: TGTGCCAGCAGCCTACCCCCGGGCACTGAAGCTTTCTTT
size: NA; J: TRBJ1-2; D: NA; V: TRBV6-6; CDR3: CASSYGIDYGYTF; DNA: TGTGCCAGCAGTTATGGTATTGACTATGGCTACACCTTC
size: NA; J: TRBJ2-7; D: NA; V: TRBV5-1; CDR3: CASSPGGPLTYEQYF; DNA: TGCGCCAGCAGCCCTGGCGGACCCCTCACCTACGAGCAGTACTTC
size: NA; J: TRBJ2-3; D: NA; V: TRBV7-9; CDR3: CASSLALDTQYF; DNA: TGTGCCAGCAGCTTAGCTCTAGATACGCAGTATTTT
size: NA; J: TRBJ2-1; D: NA; V: TRBV9; CDR3: CASSVASYNEQFF; DNA: TGTGCCAGCAGCGTTGCCTCCTACAATGAGCAGTTCTTC
size: once; J: TRBJ1-2; D: TRBD1; V: TRBV5-6; CDR3: CASSWAPKGAEYGYTF; DNA: TGTGCCAGCAGCTGGGCCCCTAAGGGGGCAGAATATGGCTACACCTTC
size: NA; J: TRBJ2-5; D: NA; V: TRBV7-3; CDR3: CASSPTGSETQYF; DNA: TGTGCCAGCAGCCCTACAGGGTCGGAGACCCAGTACTTC
size: NA; J: TRBJ1-5; D: NA; V: TRBV6-5; CDR3: CASSQDGYHQPQHF; DNA: TGTGCCAGCAGTCAGGACGGGTACCATCAGCCCCAGCATTTT
size: NA; J: TRBJ2-7; D: NA; V: TRBV29-1; CDR3: CSVEGWGRGHRPGEQYF; DNA: TGCAGCGTTGAAGGCTGGGGGCGAGGGCACCGGCCCGGCGAGCAGTACTTC
size: NA; J: TRBJ2-2; D: NA; V: TRBV28; CDR3: CASSLGGAGTGELFF; DNA: TGTGCCAGCAGTTTGGGGGGCGCGGGGACCGGGGAGCTGTTTTTT
size: NA; J: TRBJ2-5; D: NA; V: TRBV28; CDR3: CASSSRGLTGTQYF; DNA: TGTGCCAGCAGTTCCCGGGGACTCACTGGGACCCAGTACTTC
size: once; J: TRBJ2-4; D: NA; V: TRBV6-4; CDR3: CASSDSFGNIQYF; DNA: TGTGCCAGCAGTGACTCCTTCGGGAACATTCAGTACTTC
size: NA; J: TRBJ2-7; D: NA; V: TRBV9; CDR3: CASSVVGGGREQYF; DNA: TGTGCCAGCAGCGTAGTCGGGGGAGGAAGGGAGCAGTACTTC
size: once; J: TRBJ2-7; D: NA; V: TRBV5-1; CDR3: CASSPLTTGTGGEQYF; DNA: TGCGCCAGCAGCCCCTTGACGACAGGGACGGGAGGAGAGCAGTACTTC
size: NA; J: TRBJ1-1; D: NA; V: TRBV18; CDR3: CASRQGTNTEAFF; DNA: TGTGCCAGCCGCCAGGGTACGAACACTGAAGCTTTCTTT
size: NA; J: TRBJ1-2; D: TRBD1; V: TRBV28; CDR3: CASSFPGQAWGYTF; DNA: TGTGCCAGCAGTTTCCCAGGACAGGCTTGGGGCTACACCTTC
size: NA; J: TRBJ2-1; D: NA; V: TRBV11-3; CDR3: CASSSMSRGTYNEQFF; DNA: TGTGCCAGCAGCTCCATGTCGCGGGGCACCTACAATGAGCAGTTCTTC
size: NA; J: TRBJ2-3; D: TRBD2; V: TRBV27; CDR3: CASSPLTSGRTDTQYF; DNA: TGTGCCAGCAGCCCCCTTACTAGCGGGAGGACAGATACGCAGTATTTT